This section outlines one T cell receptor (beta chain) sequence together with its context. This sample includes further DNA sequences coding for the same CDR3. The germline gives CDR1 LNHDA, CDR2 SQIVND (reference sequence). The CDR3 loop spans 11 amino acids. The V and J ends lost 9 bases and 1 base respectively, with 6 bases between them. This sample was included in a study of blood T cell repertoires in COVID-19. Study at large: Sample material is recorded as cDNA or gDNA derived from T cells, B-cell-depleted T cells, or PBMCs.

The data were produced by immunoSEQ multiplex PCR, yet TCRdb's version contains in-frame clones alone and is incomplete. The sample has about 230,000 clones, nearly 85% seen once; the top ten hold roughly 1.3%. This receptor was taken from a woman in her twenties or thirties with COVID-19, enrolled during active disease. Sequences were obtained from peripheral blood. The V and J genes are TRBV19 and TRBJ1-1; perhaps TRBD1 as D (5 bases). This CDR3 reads CASTGNTEAFF. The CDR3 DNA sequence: TGTGCCAGCACAGGGAACACTGAAGCTTTCTTT.